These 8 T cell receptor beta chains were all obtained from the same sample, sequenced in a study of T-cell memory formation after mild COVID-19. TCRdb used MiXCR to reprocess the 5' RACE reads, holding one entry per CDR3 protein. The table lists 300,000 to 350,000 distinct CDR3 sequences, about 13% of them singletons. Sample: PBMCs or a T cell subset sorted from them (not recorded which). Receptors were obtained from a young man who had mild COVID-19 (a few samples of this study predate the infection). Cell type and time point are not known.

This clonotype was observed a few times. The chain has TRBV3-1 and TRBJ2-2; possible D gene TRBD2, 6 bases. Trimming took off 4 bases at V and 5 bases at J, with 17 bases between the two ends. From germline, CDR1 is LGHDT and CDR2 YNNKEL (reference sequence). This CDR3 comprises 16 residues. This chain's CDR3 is CASSPRGRGTTGELFF. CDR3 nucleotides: TGTGCCAGCAGCCCACGGGGGAGAGGAACGACCGGGGAGCTGTTTTTT.

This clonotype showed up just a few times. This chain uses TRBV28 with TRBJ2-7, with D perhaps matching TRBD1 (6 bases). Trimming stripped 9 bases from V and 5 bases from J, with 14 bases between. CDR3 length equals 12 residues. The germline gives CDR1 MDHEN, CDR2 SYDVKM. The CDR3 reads CASPGHIDEQYV. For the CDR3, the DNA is TGTGCCAGTCCGGGACATATCGACGAGCAGTACGTC.

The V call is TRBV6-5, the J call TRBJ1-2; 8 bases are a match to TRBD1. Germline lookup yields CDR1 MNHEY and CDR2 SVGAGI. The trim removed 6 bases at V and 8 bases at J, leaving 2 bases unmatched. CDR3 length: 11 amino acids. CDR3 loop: CASRHRGGYTF. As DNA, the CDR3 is TGTGCCAGCAGACACAGGGGGGGCTACACCTTC.

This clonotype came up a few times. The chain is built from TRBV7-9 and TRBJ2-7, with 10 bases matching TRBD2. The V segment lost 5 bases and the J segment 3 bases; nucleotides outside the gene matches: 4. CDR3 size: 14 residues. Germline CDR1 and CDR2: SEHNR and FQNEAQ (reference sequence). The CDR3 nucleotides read TGTGCCAGCAGCCCAGTAGCGGGGGGCTACGAGCAGTACTTC. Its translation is CASSPVAGGYEQYF.

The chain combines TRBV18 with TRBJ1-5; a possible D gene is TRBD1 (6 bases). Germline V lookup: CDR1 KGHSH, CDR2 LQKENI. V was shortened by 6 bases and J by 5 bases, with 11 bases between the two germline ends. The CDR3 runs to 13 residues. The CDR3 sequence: CASSRTEDQPQHF. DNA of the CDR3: TGTGCCAGCTCGCGGACAGAAGATCAGCCCCAGCATTTT.

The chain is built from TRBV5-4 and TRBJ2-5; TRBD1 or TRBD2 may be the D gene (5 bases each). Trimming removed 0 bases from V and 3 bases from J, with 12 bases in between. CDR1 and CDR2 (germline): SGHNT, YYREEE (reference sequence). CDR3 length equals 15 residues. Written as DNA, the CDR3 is TGTGCCAGCAGCTTGGTTCCCGGGACCGAAGAGACCCAGTACTTC. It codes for CASSLVPGTEETQYF.

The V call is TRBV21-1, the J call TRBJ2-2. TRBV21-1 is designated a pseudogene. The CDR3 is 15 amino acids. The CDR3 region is CASSKEVKNTGELFF. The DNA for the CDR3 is TGTGCCAGCAGCAAAGAAGTAAAGAACACCGGGGAGCTGTTTTTT.

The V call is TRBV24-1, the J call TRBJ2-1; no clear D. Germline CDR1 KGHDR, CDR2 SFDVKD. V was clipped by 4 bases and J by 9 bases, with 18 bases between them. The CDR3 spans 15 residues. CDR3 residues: CATSDAAGARGEQFF. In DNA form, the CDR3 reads TGTGCCACCAGTGACGCCGCCGGAGCTAGAGGTGAGCAGTTCTTC.